This TCR beta chain derives from a study of T-cell memory formation after mild COVID-19. The wider study: TCR clustering was largely donor specific. Whole-study results and caveats: Whether day 37 second-wave clones are SARS-CoV-2-specific was not confirmed. Clones contracting across day 15 to 85 had a balanced CD4/CD8 profile; later expanding clones leaned CD4+.

Unmatched junction bases numbered 15, after V lost 5 bases and J lost 4 bases. This CDR3 contains 17 residues. Constant-segment primers were used for 5'RACE, and the resulting TCR alpha and TCR beta cDNA libraries carried sample barcodes and UMIs. TCRdb independently ran MiXCR on the 5' RACE reads; one entry per CDR3 protein. The sample has roughly 250,000 distinct CDR3 sequences, 16% seen once. In regard to this clonotype: The antigen is unknown.

The chain combines TRBV12-3 or TRBV12-4 with TRBJ2-7; 9 bases are a match to TRBD1. Sequenced material: PBMCs or a T cell subset sorted from them (not recorded which). The TCR was taken from a man in his late teens or twenties who had mild COVID-19 (a few samples of this study predate the infection). Cell type and time point are not known. CDR3 sequence reads: CASSLLPPGQGFYEQYF. CDR3 in DNA: TGTGCCAGCAGTCTACTACCACCGGGACAGGGCTTTTACGAGCAGTACTTC.